This TCR beta chain was sequenced in a study of blood T cell repertoires in COVID-19. Study at large: Acute and convalescent COVID-19 samples came from the United States, Italy and Spain.

Generated by immunoSEQ multiplex PCR, the TCRdb table keeps only in-frame clones and is missing some. The table includes around 170,000 clones, about 84% detected once. The V gene end was trimmed by 4 bases and the J gene end by 11 bases; junction bases not matched to a gene: 7. The germline CDR1 and CDR2 sequences are MGHRA and YSYEKL. The CDR3 covers 13 residues. Participant-reported clinical history was the basis for cohort assignment. For recovered donors of Cohort 3, there were two negative PCRs, clearance, or symptom resolution. Material for sequencing was PBMCs or T cells enriched from blood (not recorded which). The chain recombines TRBV4-1 with TRBJ1-3; 8 bases are a match to TRBD1. The TCR originated in a woman aged 30 to 39 who had recovered from COVID-19. CDR3 coding DNA: TGCGCCAGCAGCCCCGGGACAGGACATCCCATATATTTT. Protein product: CASSPGTGHPIYF.